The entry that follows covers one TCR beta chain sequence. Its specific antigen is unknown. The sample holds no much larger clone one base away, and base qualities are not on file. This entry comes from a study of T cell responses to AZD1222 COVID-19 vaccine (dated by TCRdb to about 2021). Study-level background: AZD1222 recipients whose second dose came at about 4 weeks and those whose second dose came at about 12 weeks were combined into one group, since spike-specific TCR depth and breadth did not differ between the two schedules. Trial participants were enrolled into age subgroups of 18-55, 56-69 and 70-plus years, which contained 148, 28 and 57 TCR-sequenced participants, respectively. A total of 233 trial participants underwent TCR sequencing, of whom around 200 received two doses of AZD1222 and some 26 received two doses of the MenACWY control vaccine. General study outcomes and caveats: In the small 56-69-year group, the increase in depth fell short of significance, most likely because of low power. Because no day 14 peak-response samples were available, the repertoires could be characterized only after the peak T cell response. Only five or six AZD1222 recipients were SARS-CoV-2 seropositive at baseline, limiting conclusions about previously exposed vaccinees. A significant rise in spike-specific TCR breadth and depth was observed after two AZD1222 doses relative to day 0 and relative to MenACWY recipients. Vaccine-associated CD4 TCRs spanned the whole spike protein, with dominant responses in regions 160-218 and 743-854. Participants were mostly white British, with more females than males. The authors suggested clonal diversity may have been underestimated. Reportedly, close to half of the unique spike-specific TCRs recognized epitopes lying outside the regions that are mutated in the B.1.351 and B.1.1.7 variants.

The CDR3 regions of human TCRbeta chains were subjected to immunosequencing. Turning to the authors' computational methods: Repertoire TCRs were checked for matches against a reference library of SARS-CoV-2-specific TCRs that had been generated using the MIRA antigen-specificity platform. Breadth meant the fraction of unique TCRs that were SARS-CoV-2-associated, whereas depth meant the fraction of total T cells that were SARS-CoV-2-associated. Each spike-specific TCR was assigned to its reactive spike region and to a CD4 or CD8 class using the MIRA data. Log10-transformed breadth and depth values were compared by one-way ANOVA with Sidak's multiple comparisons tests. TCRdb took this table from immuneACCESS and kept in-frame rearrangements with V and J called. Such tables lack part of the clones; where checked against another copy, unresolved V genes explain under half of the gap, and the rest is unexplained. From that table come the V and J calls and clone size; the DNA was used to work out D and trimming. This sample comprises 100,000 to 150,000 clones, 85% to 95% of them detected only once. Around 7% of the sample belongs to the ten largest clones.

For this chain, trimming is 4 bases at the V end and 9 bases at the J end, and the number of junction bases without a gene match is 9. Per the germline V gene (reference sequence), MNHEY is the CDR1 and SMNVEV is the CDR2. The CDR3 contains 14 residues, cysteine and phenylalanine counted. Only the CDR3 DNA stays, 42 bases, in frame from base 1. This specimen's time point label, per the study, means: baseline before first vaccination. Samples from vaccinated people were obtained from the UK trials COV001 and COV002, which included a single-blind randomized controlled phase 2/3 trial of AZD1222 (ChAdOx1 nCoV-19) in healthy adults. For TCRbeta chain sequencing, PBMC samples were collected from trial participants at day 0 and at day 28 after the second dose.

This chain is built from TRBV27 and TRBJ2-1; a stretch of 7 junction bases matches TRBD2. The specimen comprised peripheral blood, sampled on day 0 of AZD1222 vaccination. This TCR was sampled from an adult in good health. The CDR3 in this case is CASSSGLVASEQFF. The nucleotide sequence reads TGTGCCAGCAGTTCCGGACTAGTAGCATCTGAGCAGTTCTTC.